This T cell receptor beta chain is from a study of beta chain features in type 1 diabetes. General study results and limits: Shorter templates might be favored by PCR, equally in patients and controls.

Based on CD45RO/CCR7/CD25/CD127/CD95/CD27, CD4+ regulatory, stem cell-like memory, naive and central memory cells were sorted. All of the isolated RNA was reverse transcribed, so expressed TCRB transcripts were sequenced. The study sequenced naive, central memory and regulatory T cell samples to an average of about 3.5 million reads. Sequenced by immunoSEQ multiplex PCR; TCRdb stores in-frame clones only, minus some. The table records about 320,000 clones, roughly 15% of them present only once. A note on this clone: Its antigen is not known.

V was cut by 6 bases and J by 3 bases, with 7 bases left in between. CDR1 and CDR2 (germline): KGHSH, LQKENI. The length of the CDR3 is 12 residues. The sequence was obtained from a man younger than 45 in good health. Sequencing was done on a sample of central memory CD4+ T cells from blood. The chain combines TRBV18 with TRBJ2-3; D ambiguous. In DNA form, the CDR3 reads TGTGCCAGCTCCTCAATAACAGATACGCAGTATTTT. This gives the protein CASSSITDTQYF.